Following are 25 T cell receptor beta chains from one sample sequenced in a study of blood T cell repertoires in COVID-19. The data were produced by immunoSEQ multiplex PCR, yet TCRdb's version contains in-frame clones alone and is incomplete. The sample lists approximately 93,000 clones; about 75% were seen once. Sequenced: peripheral blood. The source of these receptors is a woman of 80 years or more with acute or convalescent COVID-19.

The chain carries TRBV5-1 and TRBJ2-1; 10 nucleotides agree with TRBD1. Looked up from germline, CDR1 is SGHRS and CDR2 is YFSETQ. The CDR3 consists of 16 residues. The trim removed 0 bases at V and 7 bases at J, leaving 7 bases unmatched. This CDR3 is CASSLDPGTGDNEQFF. Written as DNA, the CDR3 is TGCGCCAGCAGCTTGGACCCCGGGACAGGGGATAATGAGCAGTTCTTC.

The chain employs TRBV9 and TRBJ2-7; 7 bases fit TRBD2. Germline V gene lookup returns CDR1 SGDLS and CDR2 YYNGEE. CDR3 length: 14 residues. V dropped 2 bases and J dropped 3; count of bases not matched to a gene: 5. The CDR3 region is CASSVGGSNYEQYF. CDR3 sequence (DNA): TGTGCCAGCAGCGTGGGCGGGAGTAACTACGAGCAGTACTTC.

The rearrangement joins TRBV7-9 to TRBJ1-5; D remains unclear. The CDR3 covers 13 residues. The germline V and J ends were trimmed by 1 base and 4 bases, with 5 bases remaining between them. Germline-derived CDR1 and CDR2 are SEHNR and FQNEAQ (reference sequence). The CDR3 loop is CASSLGVNQPQHF. CDR3 nucleotides: TGTGCCAGCAGCTTAGGAGTGAATCAGCCCCAGCATTTT.

The J gene is TRBJ2-1, the V gene TRBV6-5, with no clear D. CDR1 and CDR2 from the germline V gene are MNHEY and SVGAGI. V lost 2 bases and J 11 bases, leaving 10 bases between the germline ends. There are 12 residues in the CDR3. The CDR3: CASSYIRSKQFF. The DNA of the CDR3 is TGTGCCAGCAGTTACATCCGGTCGAAGCAGTTCTTC.

V usage is TRBV9 and J usage is TRBJ2-1, with D possibly TRBD2 on 6 matching bases. Germline V lookup: CDR1 SGDLS, CDR2 YYNGEE. The CDR3 runs 14 residues. V lost 3 bases, J lost 5 bases, and 12 bases lay in between. The CDR3 sequence is CASSGRLENNEQFF. The CDR3 DNA follows: TGTGCCAGCAGCGGGAGACTAGAAAACAATGAGCAGTTCTTC.

The chain couples TRBV9 to TRBJ2-4; maybe TRBD1 (5 bases). Trimming stripped 4 bases from V and 4 bases from J, with 15 bases between. The germline V gene encodes CDR1 SGDLS and CDR2 YYNGEE. The CDR3 consists of 15 residues. The CDR3 sequence is CASSPHETAKNIQYF. The CDR3 DNA follows: TGTGCCAGCAGCCCCCACGAGACAGCTAAAAACATTCAGTACTTC.

This sequence joins TRBV5-5 and TRBJ1-3; D is ambiguous. Between the trimmed V and J ends, which lost 0 bases and 3 bases, there was a span of 4 bases. This CDR3 has 13 amino acids. Germline assignment: CDR1 SGHKS and CDR2 YYEKEE (reference sequence). The CDR3 here is CASSLDIGNTIYF. DNA for the CDR3: TGTGCCAGCAGCTTGGATATTGGAAACACCATATATTTT. The variable domain in full, completed from reference TRBV5-5 and TRBJ1-3, reads DAGVTQSPTHLIKTRGQQVTLRCSPISGHKSVSWYQQVLGQGPQFIFQYYEKEERGRGNFPDRFSARQFPNYSSELNVNALLLGDSALYLCASSLDIGNTIYFGEGSWLTVV.

The chain links TRBV12-3 or TRBV12-4 to TRBJ2-5; D is perhaps TRBD2 (6 bases). CDR3 size: 13 residues. Trimming took 7 bases from V and 4 from J, leaving 13 bases between them. The chain's CDR3 is CASKGSGIETQYF. CDR3 coding DNA: TGTGCCAGCAAGGGTAGCGGAATAGAGACCCAGTACTTC.

This clone was counted between two and nine times. The CDR3 nucleotides read TGTGCCAGCAGCTCGGGACTAGTAGTAACAGATACGCAGTATTTT. Translation gives CASSSGLVVTDTQYF. This chain joins TRBV7-9 and TRBJ2-3; 8 nucleotides agree with TRBD2. In germline, CDR1 is SEHNR, CDR2 FQNEAQ (reference sequence). V shed 4 bases and J 3 bases; nucleotides not matched to a gene: 6. The CDR3 spans 15 residues.

The chain uses TRBV7-3 and TRBJ2-5; D is perhaps TRBD1 (6 bases). The CDR3 covers 13 residues. CDR1 is SGHTA, CDR2 FQGTGA, per germline. Trimming left V 9 bases short and J 5 bases short, with 16 bases between. CDR3 in amino acids: CARGPGDGETQYF. The CDR3 bases are TGTGCCAGAGGGCCAGGGGACGGGGAGACCCAGTACTTC.

The chain carries TRBV28 and TRBJ2-1; 7 bases align to TRBD2. With V trimmed by 5 bases and J by 0 bases, 4 bases remained unmatched. There are 15 residues in the CDR3. Germline CDR1 reads MDHEN; CDR2 reads SYDVKM. CDR3 in DNA: TGTGCCAGCAGTCGTAGCGGGTTCTCCTACAATGAGCAGTTCTTC. Translation: CASSRSGFSYNEQFF. The complete variable domain, with remaining parts taken from reference TRBV28 and TRBJ2-1, reads DVKVTQSSRYLVKRTGEKVFLECVQDMDHENMFWYRQDPGLGLRLIYFSYDVKMKEKGDIPEGYSVSREKKERFSLILESASTNQTSMYLCASSRSGFSYNEQFFGPGTRLTVL.

This clone appeared a few times. V and J are TRBV27 and TRBJ2-5; 7 nucleotides line up with TRBD1. Trimming at V came to 5 bases and at J to 9 bases, leaving 9 bases not matched to a gene. The germline CDR1 and CDR2 sequences are MNHEY and SMNVEV (reference sequence). The length of the CDR3 is 13 residues. The CDR3 sequence: CASSLSGGTAQYF. Here the CDR3 DNA reads TGTGCCAGCAGTCTTTCAGGGGGAACGGCCCAGTACTTC.

V gene TRBV5-1 combines with J gene TRBJ1-4; no firm D call. This CDR3 contains 14 residues. V was pared by 4 bases and J by 8 bases, with 15 bases between. CDR1 is SGHRS, CDR2 YFSETQ, per germline. CDR3 DNA sequence: TGCGCCAGCAGCGCCGGACTTTGGGGAGAAAAACTGTTTTTT. Its translation: CASSAGLWGEKLFF.

This clone was detected only once. The chain joins TRBV7-8 to TRBJ1-4; TRBD1 might be the D (5 bases). CDR3 size: 15 residues. Deletions cut 3 bases from V and 2 bases from J, with 10 bases between. Germline-derived CDR1 and CDR2 are SGHVS and FQNEAQ. For the CDR3, the DNA is TGTGCCAGCAGCTTCCGGGAGGGGACTAATGAAAAACTGTTTTTT. This encodes CASSFREGTNEKLFF. Using reference TRBV7-8 and TRBJ1-4 for the parts outside the CDR3, the full variable domain is GAGVSQSPRYKVAKRGQDVALRCDPISGHVSLFWYQQALGQGPEFLTYFQNEAQLDKSGLPSDRFFAERPEGSVSTLKIQRTQQEDSAVYLCASSFREGTNEKLFFGSGTQLSVL.

V usage is TRBV6-6 and J usage is TRBJ2-5, with a possible D match to TRBD2 (5 bases). The V end lost 8 bases, the J end lost 5 bases, and 15 bases lay between the germline ends. This CDR3 contains 13 residues. In germline, CDR1 is MNHNY, CDR2 SVGAGI (reference sequence). The CDR3 sequence is CASLRGLVETQYF. CDR3 bases: TGTGCCAGCCTTCGGGGTCTAGTCGAGACCCAGTACTTC.

The chain has TRBV3-1 (or the pseudogene TRBV3-2) and TRBJ1-4, with a tentative D call TRBD1 (5 bases). This CDR3 is built from 14 residues. The germline CDR1 and CDR2 sequences are LGHDT and YNNKEL (reference sequence). V lost 6 bases to trimming and J lost 3 bases, with 11 bases between them. CDR3 in amino acids: CASRHAGPNEKLFF. CDR3 DNA: TGTGCCAGCAGGCACGCAGGGCCTAATGAAAAACTGTTTTTT.

The chain has TRBV7-6 and TRBJ2-3, with 10 bases that match TRBD2. This CDR3 has 16 amino acids. Germline CDR1 and CDR2: SGHVS and FNYEAQ. Germline trimming cut 2 bases from V and 5 bases from J; bases unmatched to any gene: 7. The CDR3 DNA reads TGTGCCAGCAGCTTAAGGAGCGGGGGGGGAGGAGATACGCAGTATTTT. Translation: CASSLRSGGGGDTQYF.

The chain joins TRBV7-2 to TRBJ2-7; D is perhaps TRBD2 (6 bases). Trimming took 5 bases from V and 4 from J, leaving 15 bases between them. CDR1 and CDR2 from the germline V gene are SGHTA and FQGNSA. This CDR3 contains 14 residues. For the CDR3, the DNA is TGTGCCAGCAGCCCCAACCTAGGGAGGTACGAGCAGTACTTC. Translating gives CASSPNLGRYEQYF.

This chain connects TRBV18 to TRBJ2-5, with a tentative D call TRBD2 (5 bases). The CDR3 has 16 amino acids. Germline lookup yields CDR1 KGHSH and CDR2 LQKENI. V shed 6 bases and J shed 0 bases, with 17 bases lying between them. CDR3: CASSPGWQTNQETQYF. CDR3 sequence (DNA): TGTGCCAGCTCCCCCGGTTGGCAGACTAACCAAGAGACCCAGTACTTC.

This chain links TRBV12-3 or TRBV12-4 with TRBJ1-2, with a tentative D call TRBD1 (6 bases). Trimming took off 2 bases at V and 6 bases at J, with 10 bases between the two ends. The CDR3 consists of 13 residues. The CDR3 DNA reads TGTGCCAGCAGTTTAAATACAGGGAATGGCTACACCTTC. Translated: CASSLNTGNGYTF.

The rearrangement joins TRBV10-2 to TRBJ1-2; 7 bases match TRBD1. V lost 6 bases and J lost 6; bases outside the gene matches: 1. The CDR3 covers 11 residues. Germline CDR1 and CDR2: WSHSY and SAAADI. CDR3 loop: CASSTGDGYTF. CDR3 bases: TGCGCCAGCAGCACAGGGGATGGCTACACCTTC.

V and J are TRBV5-8 and TRBJ1-1; D possibly corresponds to TRBD1 (6 bases). The germline V gene has CDR1 SGHTS and CDR2 YDEGEE. The germline V and J ends were trimmed by 0 bases and 3 bases, with 9 bases remaining between them. CDR3 size: 14 residues. CDR3 region: CASSLDRAYTEAFF. CDR3 nucleotide sequence: TGTGCCAGCAGCTTGGACAGGGCTTACACTGAAGCTTTCTTT.

The V call is TRBV5-1, the J call TRBJ2-2; D uncertain. The CDR3 spans 15 residues. In germline, CDR1 is SGHRS, CDR2 YFSETQ. V was cut by 0 bases and J by 4 bases, with 10 bases left in between. The CDR3: CASSLDAGSTGELFF. The CDR3 DNA reads as TGCGCCAGCAGCTTGGACGCAGGAAGCACCGGGGAGCTGTTTTTT.

This clone was seen only a few times. V usage is TRBV4-2 and J usage is TRBJ1-1; D not certain. The germline gives CDR1 LGHNA, CDR2 YNFKEQ. The CDR3 has 15 amino acids. Trimming took off 4 bases at V and 0 bases at J, with 12 bases between the two ends. CDR3 sequence reads: CASSREAGVNTEAFF. Written as DNA, the CDR3 is TGTGCCAGCAGCCGCGAAGCCGGGGTGAACACTGAAGCTTTCTTT.

This chain links TRBV28 with TRBJ1-2; TRBD1 is a possible D gene (5 bases). Germline V lookup: CDR1 MDHEN, CDR2 SYDVKM. CDR3 length: 16 amino acids. With 4 bases removed from V and 4 bases from J, the gap between germline ends came to 19 bases. CDR3 nucleotides: TGTGCCAGCAGTTACCCCTTGGGTGGGGCTAGCTATGGCTACACCTTC. It yields the protein CASSYPLGGASYGYTF.